The 3 T cell receptor delta chains reported below all come from one sample, sequenced in a study of delta chains in infants with herpesvirus infections. TCR cDNA was made from PBMC RNA with gamma- and delta-chain-specific primers. TCRdb re-called the RT-PCR reads using CATT. The sample yields 680 or so delta-chain clones, approximately 31% seen once. The material sequenced was peripheral blood, taken at time point 2 of longitudinal follow-up. The receptors shown here come from a human donor who was a Ugandan infant, either HIV-exposed or HIV-unexposed (not recorded which).

Regarding this clone: A read error may explain this, as a much larger clone is one base away. The rearrangement joins TRDV1 to TRDJ1, with 12 nucleotides matching TRDD3. This CDR3 comprises 24 residues. V lost 3 bases, J lost 4 bases, and 30 bases stayed unmatched. The germline V gene encodes CDR1 TSWWSYY and CDR2 QGS. CDR3 protein: CALGEKRSLRRGTGGYQFFDKLIF. CDR3 in DNA: TGTGCTCTTGGGGAGAAACGCTCCCTACGACGTGGTACTGGGGGATACCAGTTCTTCGATAAACTCATCTTT.

Relative to its sample, this clone is large. This sample includes further DNA sequences coding for the same CDR3. The chain joins TRDV1 to TRDJ1; 8 bases match TRDD3. The germline gives CDR1 TSWWSYY, CDR2 QGS. The length of the CDR3 is 13 residues. CDR3 protein: CAGDTLYTDKLIF. The DNA of the CDR3 is TGTGCAGGGGATACCTTGTACACCGATAAACTCATCTTT.

This clone appeared a few times. The chain uses TRDV3 and TRDJ1, with 11 bases lining up with TRDD3. Trimming at V came to 5 bases and at J to 0 bases, leaving 32 bases not matched to a gene. The CDR3 is made up of 23 amino acids. Looked up from germline, CDR1 is TVYSNPD and CDR2 is GDNSRS (reference sequence). CDR3 sequence: CALLSTNLDWGITLHPYTDKLIF. In DNA form, the CDR3 reads TGTGCCCTTTTATCTACGAACCTCGACTGGGGGATAACTTTACACCCCTACACCGATAAACTCATCTTT.